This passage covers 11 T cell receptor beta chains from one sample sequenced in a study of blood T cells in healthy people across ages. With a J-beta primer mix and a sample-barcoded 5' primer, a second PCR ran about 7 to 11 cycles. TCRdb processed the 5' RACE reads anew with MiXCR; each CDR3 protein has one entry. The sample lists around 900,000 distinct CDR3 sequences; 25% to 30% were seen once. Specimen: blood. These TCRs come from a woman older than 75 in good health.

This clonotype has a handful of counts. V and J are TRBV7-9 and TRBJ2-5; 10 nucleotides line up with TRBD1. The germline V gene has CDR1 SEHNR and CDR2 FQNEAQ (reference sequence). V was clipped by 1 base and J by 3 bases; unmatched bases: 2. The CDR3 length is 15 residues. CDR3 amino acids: CASSLGTGGKETQYF. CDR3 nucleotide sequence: TGTGCCAGCAGCTTAGGGACAGGGGGTAAAGAGACCCAGTACTTC. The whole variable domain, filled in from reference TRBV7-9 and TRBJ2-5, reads DTGVSQNPRHKITKRGQNVTFRCDPISEHNRLYWYRQTLGQGPEFLTYFQNEAQLEKSRLLSDRFSAERPKGSFSTLEIQRTEQGDSAMYLCASSLGTGGKETQYFGPGTRLLVL.

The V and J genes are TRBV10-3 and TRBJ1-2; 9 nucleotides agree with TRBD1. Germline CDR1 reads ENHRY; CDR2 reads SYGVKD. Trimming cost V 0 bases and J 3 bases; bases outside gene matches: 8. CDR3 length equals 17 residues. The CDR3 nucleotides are TGTGCCATCAGTGAGTCGATTAGGGGACAGGGTCACTATGGCTACACCTTC. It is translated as CAISESIRGQGHYGYTF.

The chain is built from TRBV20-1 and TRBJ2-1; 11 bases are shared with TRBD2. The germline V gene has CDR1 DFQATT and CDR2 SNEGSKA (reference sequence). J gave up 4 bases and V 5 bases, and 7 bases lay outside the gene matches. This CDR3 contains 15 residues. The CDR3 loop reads CSAAGTSGPYNEQFF. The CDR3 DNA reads TGCAGTGCTGCCGGGACTAGCGGTCCATACAATGAGCAGTTCTTC.

The CDR3 is CASSLGGFGSNTEAFF. CDR3 in DNA: TGCGCCAGCAGCTTGGGAGGTTTTGGTTCCAACACTGAAGCTTTCTTT. This rearrangement joins TRBV5-1 to TRBJ1-1; no firm D call. Germline values: CDR1 SGHRS, CDR2 YFSETQ. This CDR3 spans 16 amino acids. The V end lost 0 bases, the J end lost 2 bases, and 14 bases lay between the germline ends.

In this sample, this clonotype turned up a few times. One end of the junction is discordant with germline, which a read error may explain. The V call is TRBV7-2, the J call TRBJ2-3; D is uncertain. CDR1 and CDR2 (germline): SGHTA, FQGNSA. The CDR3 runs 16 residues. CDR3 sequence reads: CAGSFLGTLPTDTQYF. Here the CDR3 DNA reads TGTGCCGGCAGCTTTCTTGGTACTCTCCCCACAGATACGCAGTATTTT.

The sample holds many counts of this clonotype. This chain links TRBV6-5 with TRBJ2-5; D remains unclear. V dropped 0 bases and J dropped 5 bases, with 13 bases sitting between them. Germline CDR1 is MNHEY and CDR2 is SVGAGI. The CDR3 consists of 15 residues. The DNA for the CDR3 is TGTGCCAGCAGTTACTCTACCCAGCCCCGGGAGACCCAGTACTTC. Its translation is CASSYSTQPRETQYF.

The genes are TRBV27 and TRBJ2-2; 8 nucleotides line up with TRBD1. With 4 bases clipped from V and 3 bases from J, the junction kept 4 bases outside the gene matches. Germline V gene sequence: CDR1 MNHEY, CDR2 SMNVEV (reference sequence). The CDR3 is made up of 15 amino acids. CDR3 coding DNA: TGTGCCAGCAGTTCCCACAGGGGGTACACCGGGGAGCTGTTTTTT. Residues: CASSSHRGYTGELFF.

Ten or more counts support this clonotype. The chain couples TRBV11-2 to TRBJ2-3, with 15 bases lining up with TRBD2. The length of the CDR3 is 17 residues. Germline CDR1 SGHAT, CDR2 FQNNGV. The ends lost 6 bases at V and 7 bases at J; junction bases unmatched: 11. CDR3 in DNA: TGTGCCAGCAGTCCGGGACTAGCGGGGGGTCATATAAATACGCAGTATTTT. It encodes CASSPGLAGGHINTQYF.

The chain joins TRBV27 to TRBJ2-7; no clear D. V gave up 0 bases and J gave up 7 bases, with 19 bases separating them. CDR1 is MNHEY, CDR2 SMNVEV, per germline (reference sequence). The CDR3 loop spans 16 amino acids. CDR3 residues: CASSLSWRSSHNEQYF. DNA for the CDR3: TGTGCCAGCAGTTTATCGTGGCGAAGCTCCCACAATGAGCAGTACTTC.

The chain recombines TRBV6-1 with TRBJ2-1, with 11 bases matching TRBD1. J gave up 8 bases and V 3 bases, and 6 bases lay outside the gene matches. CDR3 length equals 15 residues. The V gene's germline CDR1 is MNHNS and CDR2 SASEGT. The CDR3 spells CASSERTGGLDEQFF. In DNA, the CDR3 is TGTGCCAGCAGTGAGAGGACAGGGGGCCTGGATGAGCAGTTCTTC.

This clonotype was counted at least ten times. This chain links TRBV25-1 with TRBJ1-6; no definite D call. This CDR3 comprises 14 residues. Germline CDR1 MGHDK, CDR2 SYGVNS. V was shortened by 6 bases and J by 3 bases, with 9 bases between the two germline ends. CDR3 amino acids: CASSRRSYNSPLHF. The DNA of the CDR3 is TGTGCCAGCAGCCGACGGAGCTATAATTCACCCCTCCACTTT.